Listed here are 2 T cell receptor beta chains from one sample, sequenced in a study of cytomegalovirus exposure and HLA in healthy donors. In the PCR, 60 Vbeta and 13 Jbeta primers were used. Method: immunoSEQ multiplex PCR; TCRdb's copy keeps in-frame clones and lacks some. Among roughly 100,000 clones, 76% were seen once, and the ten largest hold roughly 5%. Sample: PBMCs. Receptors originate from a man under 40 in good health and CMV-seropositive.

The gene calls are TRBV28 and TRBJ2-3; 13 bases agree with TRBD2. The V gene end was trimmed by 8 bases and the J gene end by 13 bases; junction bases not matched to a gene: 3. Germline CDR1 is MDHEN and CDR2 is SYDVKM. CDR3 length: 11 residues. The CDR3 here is CASPGLAGEYF. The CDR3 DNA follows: TGTGCCAGCCCAGGACTAGCGGGAGAGTATTTT.

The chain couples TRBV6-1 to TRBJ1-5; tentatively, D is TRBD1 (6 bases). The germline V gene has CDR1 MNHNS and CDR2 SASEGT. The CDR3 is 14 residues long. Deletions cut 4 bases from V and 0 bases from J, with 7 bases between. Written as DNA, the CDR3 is TGTGCCAGCAGTGGGGGGCATAGCAATCAGCCCCAGCATTTT. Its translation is CASSGGHSNQPQHF.